These 9 T cell receptor beta chains were all obtained from the same sample, sequenced in a study of blood T cell repertoires in COVID-19. Using immunoSEQ multiplex PCR, the repertoire was profiled, and TCRdb retains in-frame clones only, with some absent. The data show more than 90,000 clones, approximately 80% seen once. Material: peripheral blood. These receptors all come from a man between 70 and 80 years old with acute or convalescent COVID-19.

The V and J genes are TRBV24-1 and TRBJ2-2; 11 bases match TRBD2. The CDR3 length is 16 residues. V was clipped by 1 base and J by 4 bases; unmatched bases: 1. CDR1 is KGHDR, CDR2 SFDVKD, per germline. CDR3 residues: CATSDFGTSGTGELFF. Here the CDR3 DNA reads TGTGCCACCAGTGATTTTGGGACTAGCGGCACCGGGGAGCTGTTTTTT.

This clone was recorded once. The CDR3 nucleotides read TGCAGCGTTGAGGTTCGGTACGAGCAGTACTTC. Its protein product is CSVEVRYEQYF. The chain links TRBV29-1 to TRBJ2-7; D unclear. Germline assignment: CDR1 SQVTM and CDR2 ANQGSEA. V lost 3 bases and J lost 4, with 7 bases in between. This CDR3 contains 11 residues.

This chain connects TRBV30 to TRBJ1-2, with D perhaps matching TRBD1 (6 bases). The CDR3 is made up of 14 amino acids. The V end lost 1 base, the J end lost 5 bases, and 14 bases lay between the germline ends. The germline gives CDR1 GTSNPN, CDR2 SVGIG (reference sequence). DNA of the CDR3: TGTGCCTGGAGTGAGACCCGGACAGCGTATGGCTACACCTTC. Its translation: CAWSETRTAYGYTF.

The J gene is TRBJ2-7, the V gene TRBV12-5, with 7 positions matching TRBD1. The CDR3 extends over 15 amino acids. V was clipped by 2 bases and J by 1 base; unmatched bases: 5. Germline V gene sequence: CDR1 LGHNT, CDR2 FRNRAP. The CDR3 spells CASGLIQGPSYEQYF. As DNA, the CDR3 is TGTGCTAGTGGTTTGATACAGGGGCCTTCCTACGAGCAGTACTTC.

The CDR3, as DNA: TGTGCCAGCAGCCCAAGTCCCCTAGAATCATCTGAGCAGTTCTTC. This encodes CASSPSPLESSEQFF. The V gene is TRBV11-3, the J gene TRBJ2-1; no clear D. CDR1 is SGHNT and CDR2 is YENEEA in the germline V gene. V was clipped by 5 bases and J by 9 bases, with 20 bases between them. The CDR3 totals 15 residues.

In DNA, the CDR3 is TGTGCCAGTAGGTTAAGTCGGGATAGCAATCAGCCCCAGCATTTT. Translated: CASRLSRDSNQPQHF. The rearrangement links TRBV19 to TRBJ1-5; D gene uncertain. V lost 6 bases and J lost 0, with 12 bases in between. The length of the CDR3 is 15 residues. Germline values: CDR1 LNHDA, CDR2 SQIVND (reference sequence).

This clone was recorded a few times. In DNA form, the CDR3 reads TGTGCCAGCAGCTCGCGAGGCAGGGCCTCCTACGAGCAGTACTTC. Amino acid sequence: CASSSRGRASYEQYF. The V gene is TRBV5-4, the J gene TRBJ2-7; TRBD1 might be the D (5 bases). The CDR3 consists of 15 residues. Germline CDR1 is SGHNT and CDR2 is YYREEE (reference sequence). Trimming cost V 3 bases and J 0 bases, with 13 bases left between them. Full variable domain (remainder filled in from reference TRBV5-4 and TRBJ2-7): ETGVTQSPTHLIKTRGQQVTLRCSSQSGHNTVSWYQQALGQGPQFIFQYYREEENGRGNFPPRFSGLQFPNYSSELNVNALELDDSALYLCASSSRGRASYEQYFGPGTRLTVT.

The chain links TRBV7-3 to TRBJ2-3; a weak D match, TRBD1 (6 bases). Between the trimmed V and J ends, which lost 5 bases and 2 bases, there was a span of 11 bases. The CDR3 length is 14 residues. CDR1 and CDR2 (germline): SGHTA, FQGTGA. The CDR3 DNA sequence: TGTGCCAGCAGCACAACAGGGACCACAGATACGCAGTATTTT. This sequence encodes CASSTTGTTDTQYF.

This clone is a singleton in its sample. The CDR3 reads CASSLGGGTDTQYF. The CDR3 DNA sequence: TGTGCCAGCAGCTTAGGAGGGGGCACAGATACGCAGTATTTT. V usage is TRBV5-4 and J usage is TRBJ2-3, with a weak D call TRBD2 (6 bases). The CDR3 runs 14 residues. Germline-derived CDR1 and CDR2 are SGHNT and YYREEE (reference sequence). V gave up 2 bases and J gave up 1 base, with 8 bases separating them.